This T cell receptor (beta chain) came from a study of CD8 T cells in Susac syndrome. This CDR3 is 13 amino acids long. V lost 5 bases to trimming and J lost 4 bases, with 9 bases between them. Germline CDR1 reads SGHTA; CDR2 reads FQGNSA. Random hexamers served to reverse transcribe roughly 0.5 to 1 ug RNA. By means of immunoSEQ multiplex PCR, TCR beta CDR3 spanning 54 Vbeta and 13 Jbeta underwent amplification. A single record per CDR3 protein comes from TCRdb applying MiXCR to the immunoSEQ multiplex PCR reads. In the table there are under 350,000 distinct CDR3 sequences, about 91% of which are singletons. The authors sequenced TCR beta from blood CD8+ and CD4+ T cells. Negative isolation was used for CD8+ and CD4+ T cells and FACS enrichment for TEMRA cells.

The V gene is TRBV7-2, the J gene TRBJ1-5; D is unclear. The clonotype originates from a human donor with multiple sclerosis. Sequencing was performed on CD4+ T cells from PBMCs. As DNA, the CDR3 is TGTGCCAGCAGCATTGGGCCTAATCAGCCCCAGCATTTT. Translating it yields CASSIGPNQPQHF.